The clone carrying this T cell receptor beta chain has a handful of counts. CD4+CD45RO+CD25- cells were isolated as memory CD4+ T cells. Germline CDR1 is KGHDR and CDR2 is SFDVKD. The CDR3 is 13 amino acids. V shed 4 bases and J 8 bases; nucleotides not matched to a gene: 3. TCRdb itself ran the 5' RACE reads through MiXCR, one entry per CDR3 protein. This sample has tens of thousands of distinct CDR3 sequences; around 26% occur once, and the top ten carry roughly 3.3%. Sequenced material: tumor-infiltrating memory CD4+ T cells sorted from the breast tumor. Specified subset: memory CD4+ T cells, CD4+CD45RO+CD25-. The receptor's source is a female donor with breast cancer. This chain links TRBV24-1 with TRBJ2-3; 9 nucleotides match TRBD2. CDR3 amino acids: CATSEPGLATQYF. The CDR3 nucleotides read TGTGCCACCAGTGAACCGGGACTAGCTACGCAGTATTTT.